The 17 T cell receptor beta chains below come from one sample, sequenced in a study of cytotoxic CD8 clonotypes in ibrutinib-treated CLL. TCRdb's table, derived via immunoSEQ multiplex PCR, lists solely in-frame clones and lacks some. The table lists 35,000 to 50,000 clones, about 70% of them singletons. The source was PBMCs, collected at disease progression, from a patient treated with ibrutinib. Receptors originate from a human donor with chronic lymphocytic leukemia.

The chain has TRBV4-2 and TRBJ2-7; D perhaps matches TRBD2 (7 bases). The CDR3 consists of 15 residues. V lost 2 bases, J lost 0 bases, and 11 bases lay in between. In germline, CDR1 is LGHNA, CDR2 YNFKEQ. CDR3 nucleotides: TGTGCCAGCAGCCAAAATGCGGGGGCCTCCTACGAGCAGTACTTC. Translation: CASSQNAGASYEQYF.

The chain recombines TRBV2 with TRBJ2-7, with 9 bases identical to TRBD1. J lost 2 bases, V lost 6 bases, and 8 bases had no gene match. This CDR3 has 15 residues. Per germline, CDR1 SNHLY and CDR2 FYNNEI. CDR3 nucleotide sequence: TGTGCCAGCAGCGGACAGGGGACCCGAACCTACGAGCAGTACTTC. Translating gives CASSGQGTRTYEQYF.

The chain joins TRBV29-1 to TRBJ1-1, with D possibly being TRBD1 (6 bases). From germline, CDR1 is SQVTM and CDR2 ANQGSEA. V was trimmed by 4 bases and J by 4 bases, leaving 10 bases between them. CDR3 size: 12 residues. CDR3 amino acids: CSVVEGVTEAFF. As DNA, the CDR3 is TGCAGCGTTGTGGAGGGGGTCACTGAAGCTTTCTTT.

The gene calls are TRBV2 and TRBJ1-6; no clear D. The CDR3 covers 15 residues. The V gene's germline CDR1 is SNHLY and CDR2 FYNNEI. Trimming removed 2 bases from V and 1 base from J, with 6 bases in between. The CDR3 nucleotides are TGTGCCAGCAGTGAACGGAGGTCCTATAATTCACCCCTCCACTTT. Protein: CASSERRSYNSPLHF.

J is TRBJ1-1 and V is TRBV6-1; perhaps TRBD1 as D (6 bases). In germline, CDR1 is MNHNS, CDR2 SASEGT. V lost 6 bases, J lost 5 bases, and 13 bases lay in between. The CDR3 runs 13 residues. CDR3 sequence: CASSHGGRTEAFF. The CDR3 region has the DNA TGTGCCAGCAGCCACGGGGGGCGGACTGAAGCTTTCTTT.

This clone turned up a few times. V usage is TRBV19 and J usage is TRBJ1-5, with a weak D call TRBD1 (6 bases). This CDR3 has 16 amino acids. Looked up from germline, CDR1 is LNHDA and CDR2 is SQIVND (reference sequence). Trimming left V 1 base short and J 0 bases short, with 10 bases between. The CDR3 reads CASSIGDINSNQPQHF. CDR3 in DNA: TGTGCCAGTAGTATAGGGGACATAAATAGCAATCAGCCCCAGCATTTT.

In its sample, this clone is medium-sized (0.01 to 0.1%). The CDR3 DNA reads TGTGCCAGCAGCTTAAGCGGAGGGTATGGAAACACCATATATTTT. This encodes CASSLSGGYGNTIYF. J is TRBJ1-3 and V is TRBV7-3, with D unclear. Germline V lookup: CDR1 SGHTA, CDR2 FQGTGA. The CDR3 totals 15 residues. V was cut by 1 base and J by 3 bases, with 10 bases left in between.

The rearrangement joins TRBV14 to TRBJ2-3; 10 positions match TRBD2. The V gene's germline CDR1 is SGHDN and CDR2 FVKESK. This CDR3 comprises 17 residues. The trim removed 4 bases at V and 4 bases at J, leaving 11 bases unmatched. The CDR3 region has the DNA TGTGCCAGCAGCCGCAGACTAGCGGGTGGGACGTCAGATACGCAGTATTTT. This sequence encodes CASSRRLAGGTSDTQYF.

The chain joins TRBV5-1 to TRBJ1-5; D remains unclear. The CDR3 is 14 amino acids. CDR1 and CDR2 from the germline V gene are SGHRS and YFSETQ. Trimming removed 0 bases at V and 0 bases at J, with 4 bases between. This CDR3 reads CASSLGASNQPQHF. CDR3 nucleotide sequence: TGCGCCAGCAGCTTGGGGGCTAGCAATCAGCCCCAGCATTTT.

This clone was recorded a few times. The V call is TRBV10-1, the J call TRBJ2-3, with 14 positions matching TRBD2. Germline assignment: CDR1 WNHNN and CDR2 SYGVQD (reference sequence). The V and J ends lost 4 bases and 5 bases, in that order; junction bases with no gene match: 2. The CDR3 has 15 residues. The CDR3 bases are TGCGCCAGCAGTGGACTAGCGGGGGGGCAAGATACGCAGTATTTT. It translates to CASSGLAGGQDTQYF.

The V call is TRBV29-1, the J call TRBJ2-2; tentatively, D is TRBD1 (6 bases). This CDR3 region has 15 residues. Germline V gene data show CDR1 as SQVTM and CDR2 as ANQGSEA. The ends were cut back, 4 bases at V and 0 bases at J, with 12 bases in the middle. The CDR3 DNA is TGCAGCGTTGTCCGGGACACTCCGAACACCGGGGAGCTGTTTTTT. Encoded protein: CSVVRDTPNTGELFF.

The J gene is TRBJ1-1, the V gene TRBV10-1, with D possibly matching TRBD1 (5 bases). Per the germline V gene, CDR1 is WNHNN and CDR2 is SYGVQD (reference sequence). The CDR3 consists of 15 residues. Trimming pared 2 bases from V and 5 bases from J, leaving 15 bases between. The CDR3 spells CASSENPDSGTEAFF. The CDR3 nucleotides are TGCGCCAGCAGTGAGAACCCTGACAGCGGAACTGAAGCTTTCTTT.

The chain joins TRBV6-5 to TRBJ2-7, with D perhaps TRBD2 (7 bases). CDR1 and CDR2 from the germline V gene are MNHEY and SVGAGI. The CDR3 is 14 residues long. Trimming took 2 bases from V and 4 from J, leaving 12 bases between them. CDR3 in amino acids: CASSYTGGLYEQYF. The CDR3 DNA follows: TGTGCCAGCAGTTACACGGGGGGCCTATACGAGCAGTACTTC.

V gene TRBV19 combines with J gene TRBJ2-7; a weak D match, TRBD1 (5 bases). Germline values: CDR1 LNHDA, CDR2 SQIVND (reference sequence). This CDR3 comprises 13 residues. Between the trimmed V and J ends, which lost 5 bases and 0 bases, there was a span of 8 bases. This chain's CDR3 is CASSAGISYEQYF. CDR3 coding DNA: TGTGCCAGTAGTGCAGGGATCTCCTACGAGCAGTACTTC.

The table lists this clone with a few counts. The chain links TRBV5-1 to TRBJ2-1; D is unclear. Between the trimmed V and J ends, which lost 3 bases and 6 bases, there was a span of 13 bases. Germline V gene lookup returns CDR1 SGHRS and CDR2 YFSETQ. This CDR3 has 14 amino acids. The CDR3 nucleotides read TGCGCCAGCAGCTCGGACCCCCTCCTCAATGAGCAGTTCTTC. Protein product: CASSSDPLLNEQFF.

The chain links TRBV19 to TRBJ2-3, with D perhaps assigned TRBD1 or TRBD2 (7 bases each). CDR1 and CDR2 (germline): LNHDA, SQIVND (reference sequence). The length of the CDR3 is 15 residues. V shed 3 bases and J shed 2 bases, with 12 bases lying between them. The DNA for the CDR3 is TGTGCCAGTAGTATTCAGGGGGGGCACACAGATACGCAGTATTTT. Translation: CASSIQGGHTDTQYF.

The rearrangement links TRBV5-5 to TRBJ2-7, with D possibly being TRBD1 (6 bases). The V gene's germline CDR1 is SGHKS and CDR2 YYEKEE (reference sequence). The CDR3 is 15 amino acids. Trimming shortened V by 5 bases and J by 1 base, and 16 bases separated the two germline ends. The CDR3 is CASSLLRGPSYEQYF. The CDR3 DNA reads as TGTGCCAGCAGTCTCCTCAGGGGCCCATCCTACGAGCAGTACTTC.